This TCR beta chain was observed in a study of naive and memory T cell subsets listed by TCRdb under 2017. For the study in its entirety: Sorted naive and memory T cell subsets from peripheral blood were analyzed in the study using a UMI-based, open-source pipeline for TCR alpha and beta sequencing. The functional CMV T cell responses agreed completely with IgG serology results. RNA was DNase-treated and reverse transcribed with TCR constant-region primers, mostly using SuperScript III. Summary of the overall study and its limitations: TCR abundance followed a power law with an exponent that was different for naive and memory subsets but consistent across the three individuals. Following error correction, more than 95% of naive TCR sequences occurred only once, which made naive abundance distributions much steeper than those of memory subsets. A few larger clonotypes were found in naive repertoires, especially CD8, and these larger clonotypes were possibly memory cells re-expressing CD45RA. The repertoire findings for the naive and memory subsets could not be validated against a ground truth because none was available. Gini index rose and Shannon and inverse Simpson diversity fell from naive through CM, EM and EMRA in both CD4 and CD8 cells. Single alpha or beta chain sequences, rather than paired alpha/beta receptors, were used to define clonotypes. RNA-based TCR counts may be affected by expression changes linked to T cell activation and differentiation.

From the second PCR step onward, the TCR alpha chain libraries and the TCR beta chain libraries were amplified separately. The CMV status of each donor was determined by measuring IFNgamma production from CD4+ T cells after fresh PBMCs had been stimulated overnight with CMV viral lysate. Using Miltenyi beads, CD4 T cells were first positively selected, and CD8 T cells were then positively selected from the CD4-negative fraction. Cells were stained for CD3, CD4, CD8, CD45RA, CD27 and a live/dead dye and were sorted on a BD Aria II into four subsets based on CD45RA and CD27. Three healthy volunteers provided blood, and the blood of each volunteer was split into CD4 and CD8 T cells and then into four differentiation subsets. Around 0.11 L of peripheral blood was collected from each donor, and PBMC were isolated from the blood using Ficoll-Paque PLUS density-gradient centrifugation. Sorted cells were lysed in RLT buffer, after which RNA was extracted using a Qiagen RNeasy kit and stored at -80 degrees C.

Library preparation employed UMI-ligation and nested PCR. The beta constant-region primer consisted of an equimolar mixture of two oligonucleotides that together covered TRBC1 and TRBC2. A single-stranded oligonucleotide containing the SP2 primer and a 12-nucleotide UMI was joined to the 3' end of the cDNA by T4 RNA ligase 1. The ligated cDNA went through four rounds of PCR with nested alpha and beta constant-region primers together with the SP2 primer. The ligation reaction was kept at 16 degrees C for roughly 18-25 hours. PCR2 was typically performed as a SYBR Green qPCR and was stopped at a predetermined threshold so that over-amplification was prevented. Every purification after the first one was done using Agencourt AMPure XP magnetic beads. Library quantification was done by Qubit, followed by a TapeStation check on which the main peak was expected at around 650 bp. Pooled libraries were sequenced on an Illumina MiSeq with v2 2x251 paired-end kits, typically giving roughly 0.9-2.1 million reads per sample. Each sample library was pooled at roughly 4.1 nM, and roughly 4.5-8% PhiX was included to improve cluster recognition. Concerning the study's data processing: Decombinator assigned V and J genes to Demultiplexor-processed FASTQ reads by tag matching, allowing a single base-pair mismatch. Collapsinator used UMIs to correct both sequencing errors and frequency errors arising from PCR heterogeneity. CDR3Translator translated TCRs and extracted CDR3s from the conserved cysteine to the FGXG phenylalanine, flagging non-productive sequences. Gini, Shannon entropy and inverse Simpson indices were computed after subsampling the repertoires to the same number of UMI-defined TCRs. Within the linear range, a power law was fitted to clonotype abundance distributions using maximum likelihood. Similar UMI counts, unique TCR numbers and clonal distributions were obtained with the pipeline and with MIGEC on one naive CD8 sample. In one analysis, naive TCRs that were also found in any memory subset of the same donor were excluded from the naive repertoire. Repertoires were searched for about 7,300 CMV-associated CDR3 sequences compiled from VDJdb and a published dataset. TCRdb reanalyzed the raw reads on its own, using fastp at Q25 for trimming and MiXCR for clone calling, and kept in-frame beta chains. Rows with one shared CDR3 protein collapse into an entry with the most common genes and DNA. What appears here as the V and J calls and clone size reflects TCRdb's work, not the paper's. The sample contains 150,000 or so distinct CDR3 sequences, more than 15% of them found a single time. About 0.13% of the sample is in the top ten clones.

Regarding this clonotype: It lacks a known antigen. No base qualities exist here, and no much larger clone lies one base off it.

The sequence derives from a human donor in good health. The specimen sequenced was naive CD4+ T cells from blood. The sample's cell subset or site label, in plain terms: naive T cells, CD45RA high CD27+.

The DNA sequence is as follows: TGTGCCAGCAGCTTGACTAGCGGGTCCCTGGCCGAGCAGTACTTC. Translation gives CASSLTSGSLAEQYF. The rearranged chain carries TRBV7-9 and TRBJ2-7; TRBD2 matches 10 bases in the middle. CDR1 and CDR2, looked up from the germline V gene (reference sequence), are SEHNR and FQNEAQ. Compared with germline, V lacks 3 bases and J lacks 6 bases; bases without a gene match: 8. Reading from cysteine to phenylalanine, the CDR3 counts 15 amino acids. Of all the DNA, just the CDR3 is kept, 45 bases in frame from base 1.